This TCR beta chain was observed in a study of blood T cell repertoires in COVID-19. About the study: Material from acute and convalescent COVID-19 was sourced from the United States, Italy and Spain.

Libraries were prepared by immunoSEQ multiplex PCR; TCRdb keeps only in-frame clonotypes and omits some of them. The data show roughly 350,000 clones, 80% to 95% seen once. Trimming left V 4 bases short and J 7 bases short, with 16 bases between. Germline V gene sequence: CDR1 SEHNR, CDR2 FQNEAQ (reference sequence). The CDR3 totals 15 residues. This rearrangement joins TRBV7-9 to TRBJ1-4; D is possibly TRBD1 (5 bases). This receptor was obtained from a woman aged 25 to 39 who had recovered from COVID-19. Sequenced material: PBMCs or T cells enriched from blood (not recorded which). In nucleotides, the CDR3 is TGTGCCAGCAGCTCTCGGGCAGGGCTGGTTGAAAAACTGTTTTTT. Translating it yields CASSSRAGLVEKLFF.